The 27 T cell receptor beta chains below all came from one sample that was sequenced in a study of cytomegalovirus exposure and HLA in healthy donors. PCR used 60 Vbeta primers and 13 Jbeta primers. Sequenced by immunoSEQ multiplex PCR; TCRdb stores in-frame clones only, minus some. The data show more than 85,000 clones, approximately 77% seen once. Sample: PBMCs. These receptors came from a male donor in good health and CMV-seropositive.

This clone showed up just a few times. The CDR3 bases are TGTGCCAGCAGCCCATGGACAGGGAGCTCCTACGAGCAGTACTTC. This gives the protein CASSPWTGSSYEQYF. V usage is TRBV9 and J usage is TRBJ2-7; 8 bases agree with TRBD1. CDR3 size: 15 residues. Germline CDR1 SGDLS, CDR2 YYNGEE. Trimming removed 4 bases from V and 0 bases from J; junction bases left unmatched: 6.

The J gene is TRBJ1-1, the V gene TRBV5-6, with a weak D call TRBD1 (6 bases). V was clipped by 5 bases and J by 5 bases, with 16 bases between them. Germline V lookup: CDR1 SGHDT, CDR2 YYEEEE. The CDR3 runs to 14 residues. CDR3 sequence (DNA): TGTGCCAGCAGATTAACAGGGCGGGCAACTGAAGCTTTCTTT. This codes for CASRLTGRATEAFF.

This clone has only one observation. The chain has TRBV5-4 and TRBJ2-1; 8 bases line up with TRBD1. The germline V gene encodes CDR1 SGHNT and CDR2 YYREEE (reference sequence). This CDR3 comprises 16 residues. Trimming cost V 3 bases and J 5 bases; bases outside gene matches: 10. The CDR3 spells CASSSKTGEGDNEQFF. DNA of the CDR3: TGTGCCAGCAGCTCGAAGACAGGGGAAGGGGACAATGAGCAGTTCTTC.

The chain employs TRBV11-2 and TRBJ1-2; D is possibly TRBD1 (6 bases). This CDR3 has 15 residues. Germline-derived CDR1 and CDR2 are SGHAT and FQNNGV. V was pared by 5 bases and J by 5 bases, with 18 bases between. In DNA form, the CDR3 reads TGTGCCAGCAGCCCCGAGAGGACAGCTACTTATGGCTACACCTTC. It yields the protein CASSPERTATYGYTF.

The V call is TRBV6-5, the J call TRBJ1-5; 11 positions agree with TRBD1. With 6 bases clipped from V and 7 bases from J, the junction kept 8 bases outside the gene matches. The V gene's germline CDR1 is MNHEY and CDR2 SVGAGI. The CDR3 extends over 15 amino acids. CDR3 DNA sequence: TGTGCCAGCAGACAAACCGGGACAGGGGGACAGCCCCAGCATTTT. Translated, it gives CASRQTGTGGQPQHF.

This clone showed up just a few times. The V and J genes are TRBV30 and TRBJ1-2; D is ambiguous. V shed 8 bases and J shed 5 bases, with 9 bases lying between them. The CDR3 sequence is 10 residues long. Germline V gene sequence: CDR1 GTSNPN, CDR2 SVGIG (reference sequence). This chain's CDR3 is CARFLYGYTF. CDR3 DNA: TGTGCCCGCTTTCTATATGGCTACACCTTC.

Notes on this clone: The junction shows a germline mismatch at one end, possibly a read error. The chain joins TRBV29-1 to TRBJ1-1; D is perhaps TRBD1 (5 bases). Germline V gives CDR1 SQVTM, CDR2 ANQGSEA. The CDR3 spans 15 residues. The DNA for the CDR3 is TGCAACGTTGAAGGTCCGGGGACTCTGAACACTGAAGCTTTCTTT. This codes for CNVEGPGTLNTEAFF.

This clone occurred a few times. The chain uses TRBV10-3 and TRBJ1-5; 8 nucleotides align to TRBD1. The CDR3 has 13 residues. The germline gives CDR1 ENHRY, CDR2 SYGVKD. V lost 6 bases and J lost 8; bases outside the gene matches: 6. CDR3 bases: TGTGCCATCAGGGACAGGGTAGCGGAGCCCCAGCATTTT. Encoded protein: CAIRDRVAEPQHF.

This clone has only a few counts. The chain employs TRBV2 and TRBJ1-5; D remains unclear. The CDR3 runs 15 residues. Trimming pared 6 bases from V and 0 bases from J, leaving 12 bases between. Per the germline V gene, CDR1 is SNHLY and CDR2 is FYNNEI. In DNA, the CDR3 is TGTGCCAGCAGACCACAGCAAAATAGCAATCAGCCCCAGCATTTT. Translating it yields CASRPQQNSNQPQHF.

CDR3 coding DNA: TGTGCCAGCAGTGAAAGCGGACGTAGGGGGGGGATCACTGAAGCTTTCTTT. Translating it yields CASSESGRRGGITEAFF. The chain uses TRBV25-1 and TRBJ1-1; D may be TRBD1 (6 bases). The ends were cut back, 2 bases at V and 4 bases at J, with 20 bases in the middle. Germline V lookup: CDR1 MGHDK, CDR2 SYGVNS. CDR3 size: 17 residues.

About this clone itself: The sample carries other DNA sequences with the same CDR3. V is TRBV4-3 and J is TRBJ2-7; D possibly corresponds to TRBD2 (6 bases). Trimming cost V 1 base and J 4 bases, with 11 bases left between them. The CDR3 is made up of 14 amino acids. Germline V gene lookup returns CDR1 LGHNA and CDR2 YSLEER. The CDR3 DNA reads TGCGCCAGCAGCCAAGGCGAAGGGAGGTACGAGCAGTACTTC. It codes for CASSQGEGRYEQYF.

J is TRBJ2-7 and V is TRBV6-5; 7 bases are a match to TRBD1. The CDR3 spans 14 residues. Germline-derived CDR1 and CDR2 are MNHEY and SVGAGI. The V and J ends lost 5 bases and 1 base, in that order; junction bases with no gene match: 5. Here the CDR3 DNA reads TGTGCCAGCAGTCGGGACAGTGATTCCTACGAGCAGTACTTC. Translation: CASSRDSDSYEQYF.

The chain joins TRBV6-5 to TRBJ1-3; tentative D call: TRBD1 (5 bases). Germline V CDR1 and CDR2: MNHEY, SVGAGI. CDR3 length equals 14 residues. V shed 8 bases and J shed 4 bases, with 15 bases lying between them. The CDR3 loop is CASHGGGIGNTIYF. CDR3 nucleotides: TGTGCCAGCCATGGGGGGGGGATCGGAAACACCATATATTTT.

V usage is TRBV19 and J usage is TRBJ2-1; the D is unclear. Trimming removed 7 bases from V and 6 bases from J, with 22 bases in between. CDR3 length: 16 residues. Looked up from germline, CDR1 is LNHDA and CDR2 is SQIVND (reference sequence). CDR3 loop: CASNTIHESGRNEQFF. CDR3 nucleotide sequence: TGTGCCAGTAACACCATCCACGAGTCGGGTCGCAATGAGCAGTTCTTC.

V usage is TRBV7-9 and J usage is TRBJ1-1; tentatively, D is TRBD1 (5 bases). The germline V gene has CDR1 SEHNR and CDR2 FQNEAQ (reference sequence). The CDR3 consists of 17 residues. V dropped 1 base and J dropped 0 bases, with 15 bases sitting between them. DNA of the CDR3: TGTGCCAGCAGCTTAGGGCAGGGTACCGTGATGAACACTGAAGCTTTCTTT. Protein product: CASSLGQGTVMNTEAFF.

CDR3 protein: CASSSQNNQPQHF. CDR3 bases: TGTGCCAGTAGTTCTCAGAACAATCAGCCCCAGCATTTT. The V and J genes are TRBV19 and TRBJ1-5, with no clear D. This CDR3 region has 13 residues. Per the germline V gene, CDR1 is LNHDA and CDR2 is SQIVND (reference sequence). Trimming pared 5 bases from V and 3 bases from J, leaving 8 bases between.

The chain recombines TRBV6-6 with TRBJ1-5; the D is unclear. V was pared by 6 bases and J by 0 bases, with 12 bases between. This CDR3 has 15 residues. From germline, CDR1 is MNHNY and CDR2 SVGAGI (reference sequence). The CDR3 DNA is TGTGCCAGCAGACCTAAACGCGGTAGCAATCAGCCCCAGCATTTT. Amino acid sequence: CASRPKRGSNQPQHF.

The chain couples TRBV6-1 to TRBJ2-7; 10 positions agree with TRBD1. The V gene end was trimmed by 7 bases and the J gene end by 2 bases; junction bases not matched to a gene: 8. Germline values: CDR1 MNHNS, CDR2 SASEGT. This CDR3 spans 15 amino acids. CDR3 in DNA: TGTGCCAGCACTCAGAGAGGACAGGGGGCCTACGAGCAGTACTTC. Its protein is CASTQRGQGAYEQYF.

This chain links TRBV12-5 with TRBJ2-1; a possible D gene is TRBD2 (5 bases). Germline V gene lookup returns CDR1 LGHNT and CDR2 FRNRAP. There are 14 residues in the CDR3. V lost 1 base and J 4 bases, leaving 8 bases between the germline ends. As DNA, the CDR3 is TGTGCTAGTGGTTTGGACGGGAATTACAATGAGCAGTTCTTC. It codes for CASGLDGNYNEQFF.

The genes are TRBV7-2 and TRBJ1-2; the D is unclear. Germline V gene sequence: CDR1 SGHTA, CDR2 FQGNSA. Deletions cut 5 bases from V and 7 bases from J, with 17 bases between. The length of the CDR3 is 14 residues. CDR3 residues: CASSIGLSSSGYTF. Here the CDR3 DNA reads TGTGCCAGCAGCATCGGACTGAGCAGCTCTGGCTACACCTTC. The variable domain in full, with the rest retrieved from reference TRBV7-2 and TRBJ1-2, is GAGVSQSPSNKVTEKGKDVELRCDPISGHTALYWYRQSLGQGLEFLIYFQGNSAPDKSGLPSDRFSAERTGGSVSTLTIQRTQQEDSAVYLCASSIGLSSSGYTFGSGTRLTVV.

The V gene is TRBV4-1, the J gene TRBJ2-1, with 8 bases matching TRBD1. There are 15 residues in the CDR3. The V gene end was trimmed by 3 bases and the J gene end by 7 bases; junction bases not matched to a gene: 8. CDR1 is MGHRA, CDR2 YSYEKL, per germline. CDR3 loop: CASSQQAGGWNEQFF. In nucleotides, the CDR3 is TGCGCCAGCAGCCAGCAGGCAGGGGGCTGGAATGAGCAGTTCTTC.

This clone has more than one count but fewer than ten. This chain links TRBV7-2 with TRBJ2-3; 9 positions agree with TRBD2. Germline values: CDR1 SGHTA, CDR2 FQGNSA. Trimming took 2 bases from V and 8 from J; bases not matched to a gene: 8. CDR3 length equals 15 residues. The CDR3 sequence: CASSLRAGGPGTQYF. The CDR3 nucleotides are TGTGCCAGCAGCTTACGAGCGGGGGGCCCCGGTACGCAGTATTTT.

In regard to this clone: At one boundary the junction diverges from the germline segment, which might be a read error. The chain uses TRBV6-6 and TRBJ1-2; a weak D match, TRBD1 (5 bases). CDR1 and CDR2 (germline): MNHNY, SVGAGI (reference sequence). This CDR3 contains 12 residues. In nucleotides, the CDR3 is TGTGCCAGCAGTAGCCCTGGGGGGACTTGCGTCTTC. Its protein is CASSSPGGTCVF.

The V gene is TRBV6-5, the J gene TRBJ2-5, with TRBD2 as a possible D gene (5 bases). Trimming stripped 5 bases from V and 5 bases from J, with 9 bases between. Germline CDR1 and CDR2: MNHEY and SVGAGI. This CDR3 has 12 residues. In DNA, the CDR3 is TGTGCCAGCAGTCCTAGCTGGGAGACCCAGTACTTC. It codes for CASSPSWETQYF.

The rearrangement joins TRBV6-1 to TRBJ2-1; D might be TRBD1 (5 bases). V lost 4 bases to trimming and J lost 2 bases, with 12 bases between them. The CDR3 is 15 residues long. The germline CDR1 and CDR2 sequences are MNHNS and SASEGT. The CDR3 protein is CASSGPRVTYNEQFF. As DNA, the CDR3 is TGTGCCAGCAGTGGACCCAGGGTCACCTACAATGAGCAGTTCTTC.

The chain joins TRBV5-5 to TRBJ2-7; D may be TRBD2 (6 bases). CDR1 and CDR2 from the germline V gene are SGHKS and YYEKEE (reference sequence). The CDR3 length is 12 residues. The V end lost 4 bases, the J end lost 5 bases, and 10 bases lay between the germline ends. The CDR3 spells CASSPGVNEQYF. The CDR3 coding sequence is TGTGCCAGCAGCCCGGGGGTGAACGAGCAGTACTTC.

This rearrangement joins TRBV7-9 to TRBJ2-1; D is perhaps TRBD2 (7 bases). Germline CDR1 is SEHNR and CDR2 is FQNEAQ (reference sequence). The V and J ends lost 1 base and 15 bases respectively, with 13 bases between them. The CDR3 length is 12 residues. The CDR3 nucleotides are TGTGCCAGCAGCTTAGTTGGGGGGGGCAGGTTCTTC. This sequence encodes CASSLVGGGRFF.